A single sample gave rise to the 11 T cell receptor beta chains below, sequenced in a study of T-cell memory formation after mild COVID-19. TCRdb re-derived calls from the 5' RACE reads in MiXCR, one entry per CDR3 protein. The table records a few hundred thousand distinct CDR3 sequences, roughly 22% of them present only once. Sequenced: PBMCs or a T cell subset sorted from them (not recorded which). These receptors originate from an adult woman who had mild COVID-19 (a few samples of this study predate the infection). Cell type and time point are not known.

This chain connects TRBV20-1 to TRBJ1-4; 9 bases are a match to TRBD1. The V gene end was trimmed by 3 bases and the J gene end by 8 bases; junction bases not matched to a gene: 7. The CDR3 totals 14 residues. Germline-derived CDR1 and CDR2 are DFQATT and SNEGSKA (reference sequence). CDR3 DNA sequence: TGCAGTGCTAGGTTACAGGGGGCAAGAGAAAAACTGTTTTTT. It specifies CSARLQGAREKLFF.

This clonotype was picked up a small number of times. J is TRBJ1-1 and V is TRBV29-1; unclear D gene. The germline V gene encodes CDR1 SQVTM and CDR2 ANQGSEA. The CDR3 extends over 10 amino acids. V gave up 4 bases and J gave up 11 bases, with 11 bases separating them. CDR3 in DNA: TGCAGCGTTGGCGAGGGAGGCGCTTTCTTT. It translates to CSVGEGGAFF.

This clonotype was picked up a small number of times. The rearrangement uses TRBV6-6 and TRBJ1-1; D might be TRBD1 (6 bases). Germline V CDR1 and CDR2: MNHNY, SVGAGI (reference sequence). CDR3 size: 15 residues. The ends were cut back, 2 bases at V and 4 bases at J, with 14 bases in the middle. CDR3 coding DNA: TGTGCCAGCAGTTACAATTCAGGGGTCCCCACTGAAGCTTTCTTT. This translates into CASSYNSGVPTEAFF.

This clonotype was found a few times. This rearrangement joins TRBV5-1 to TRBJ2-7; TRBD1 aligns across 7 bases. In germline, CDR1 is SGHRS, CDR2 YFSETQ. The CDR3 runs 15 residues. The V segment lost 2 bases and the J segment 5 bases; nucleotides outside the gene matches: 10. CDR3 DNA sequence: TGCGCCAGCAGCTTAGGGACAGCGGCCGGAGACGAGCAGTACTTC. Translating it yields CASSLGTAAGDEQYF.

CDR3 nucleotide sequence: TGCGCCAGCAGCTTGAGGGCCCCGGGACAGCTTTTAGCTAACTATGGCTACACCTTC. Encoded protein: CASSLRAPGQLLANYGYTF. V is TRBV5-1 and J is TRBJ1-2, with TRBD1 matching 7 bases. V was clipped by 1 base and J by 0 bases; unmatched bases: 15. Germline CDR1 is SGHRS and CDR2 is YFSETQ. The length of the CDR3 is 19 residues. Using reference TRBV5-1 and TRBJ1-2 for the parts outside the CDR3, the full variable domain is KAGVTQTPRYLIKTRGQQVTLSCSPISGHRSVSWYQQTPGQGLQFLFEYFSETQRNKGNFPGRFSGRQFSNSRSEMNVSTLELGDSALYLCASSLRAPGQLLANYGYTFGSGTRLTVV.

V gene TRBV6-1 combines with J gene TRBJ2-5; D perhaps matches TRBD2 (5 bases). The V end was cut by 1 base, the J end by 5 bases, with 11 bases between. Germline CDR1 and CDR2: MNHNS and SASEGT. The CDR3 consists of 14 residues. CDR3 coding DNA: TGTGCCAGCAGTGAAGGATGGAGGATTGAGACCCAGTACTTC. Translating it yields CASSEGWRIETQYF.

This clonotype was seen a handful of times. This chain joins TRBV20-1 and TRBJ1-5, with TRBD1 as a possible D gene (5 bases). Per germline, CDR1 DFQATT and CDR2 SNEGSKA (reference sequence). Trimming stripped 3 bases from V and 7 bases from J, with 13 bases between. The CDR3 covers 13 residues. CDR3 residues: CSASPGYGQPQHF. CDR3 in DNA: TGCAGTGCTAGTCCAGGGTACGGGCAGCCCCAGCATTTT.

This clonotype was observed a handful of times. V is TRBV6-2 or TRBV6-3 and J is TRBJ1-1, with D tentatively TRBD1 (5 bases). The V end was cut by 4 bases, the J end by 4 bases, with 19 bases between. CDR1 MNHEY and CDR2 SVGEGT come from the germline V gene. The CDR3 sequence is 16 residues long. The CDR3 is CASSSLRGRGSTEAFF. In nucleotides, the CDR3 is TGTGCCAGCAGTTCTCTGAGGGGCCGGGGAAGCACTGAAGCTTTCTTT.

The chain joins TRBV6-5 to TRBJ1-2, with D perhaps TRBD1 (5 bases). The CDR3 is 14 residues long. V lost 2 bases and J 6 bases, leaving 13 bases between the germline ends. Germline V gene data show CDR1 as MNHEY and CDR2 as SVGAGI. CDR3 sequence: CASSYGPQGDGYTF. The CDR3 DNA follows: TGTGCCAGCAGTTACGGGCCCCAAGGGGATGGCTACACCTTC.

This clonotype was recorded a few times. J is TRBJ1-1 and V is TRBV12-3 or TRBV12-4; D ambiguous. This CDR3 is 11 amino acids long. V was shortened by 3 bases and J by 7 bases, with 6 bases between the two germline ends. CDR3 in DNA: TGTGCCAGCAGTTTGAGAAATGAAGCTTTCTTT. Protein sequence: CASSLRNEAFF.

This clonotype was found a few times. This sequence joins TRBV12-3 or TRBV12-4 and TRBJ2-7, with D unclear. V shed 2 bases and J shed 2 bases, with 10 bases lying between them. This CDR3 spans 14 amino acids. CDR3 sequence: CASSLTQAAYEQYF. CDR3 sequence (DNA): TGTGCCAGCAGTTTAACGCAGGCTGCCTACGAGCAGTACTTC.